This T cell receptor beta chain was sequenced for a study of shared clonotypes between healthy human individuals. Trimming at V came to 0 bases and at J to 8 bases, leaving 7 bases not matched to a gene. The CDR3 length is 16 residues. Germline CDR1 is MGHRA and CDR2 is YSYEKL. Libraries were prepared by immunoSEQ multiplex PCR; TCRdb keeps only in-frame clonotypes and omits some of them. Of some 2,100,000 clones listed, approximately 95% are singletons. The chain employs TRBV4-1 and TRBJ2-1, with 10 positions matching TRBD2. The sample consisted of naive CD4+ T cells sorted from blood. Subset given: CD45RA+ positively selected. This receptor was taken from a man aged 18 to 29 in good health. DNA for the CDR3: TGCGCCAGCAGCCAAGATCCCGCTAGCGGGGGTTATGAGCAGTTCTTC. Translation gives CASSQDPASGGYEQFF.